This note documents a single T cell receptor beta chain sequence. Its antigen remains unknown. This specimen belongs to a study of blood T cells in healthy people across ages. Study overall: With template switching, about one barcoded beta molecule was captured per two T cells. Points from the study as a whole: The long-lived group displayed more naive CD4+ cells, plus higher diversity, than the aged donors did.

Healthy Caucasian individuals from Russia aged roughly 6 to 100 served as donors. A minimum of 5 micrograms of total RNA was extracted per sample. CDR1 and CDR2 from the germline V gene are KGHDR and SFDVKD. This CDR3 comprises 14 residues. V was pared by 4 bases and J by 6 bases, with 6 bases of the junction left unmatched. A second roughly 6 to 12 cycle PCR used barcoded and J-beta primers. TCRdb reprocessed the 5' RACE reads via MiXCR and lists one record per CDR3 protein. This sample yields around 780,000 distinct CDR3 sequences, of which roughly 56% are seen a single time; around 25% belongs to the top ten.

This clonotype was sampled from a man aged 40-50 years in good health. The gene calls are TRBV24-1 and TRBJ2-3, with 7 positions matching TRBD1. Material for sequencing was blood. The CDR3 DNA reads as TGTGCCACCAGTGACCCTGGGACAGCGGATACGCAGTATTTT. Translation: CATSDPGTADTQYF.